Following are 30 T cell receptor beta chains from one sample sequenced in a study of control samples from healthy donors and cancer patients. Data came from immunoSEQ multiplex PCR; TCRdb stores just in-frame clones and leaves some out. The table has about 140,000 clones, around 90% seen once. The sequenced material came from blood. All receptors come from a man between 18 and 29 years old in good health.

V gene TRBV28 combines with J gene TRBJ1-2, with unresolved D. The CDR3 spans 16 residues. Germline assignment: CDR1 MDHEN and CDR2 SYDVKM. V was clipped by 6 bases and J by 4 bases, with 21 bases between them. CDR3 amino acids: CASRRRAGGAVYGYTF. As DNA, the CDR3 is TGTGCCAGCAGAAGACGTGCCGGCGGTGCTGTCTATGGCTACACCTTC.

V is TRBV9 and J is TRBJ2-2; unclear D gene. The CDR3 runs 14 residues. CDR1 is SGDLS, CDR2 YYNGEE, per germline. Trimming took off 0 bases at V and 1 base at J, with 4 bases between the two ends. CDR3: CASSVDWNTGELFF. CDR3 DNA sequence: TGTGCCAGCAGCGTAGACTGGAACACCGGGGAGCTGTTTTTT.

The V call is TRBV5-1, the J call TRBJ2-5; a weak D match, TRBD1 (6 bases). Germline V gives CDR1 SGHRS, CDR2 YFSETQ. The germline V and J ends were trimmed by 4 bases and 2 bases, with 12 bases remaining between them. The CDR3 is 14 amino acids. This CDR3 reads CASSAGQNQETQYF. The CDR3 DNA sequence: TGCGCCAGCAGCGCCGGACAGAATCAAGAGACCCAGTACTTC.

As regards this clone: The same CDR3 also results from other DNA sequences found in this sample. The chain recombines TRBV19 with TRBJ2-7; TRBD1 matches 8 bases. The CDR3 sequence is 14 residues long. V gave up 2 bases and J gave up 0 bases; unmatched junction bases: 0. Germline CDR1 and CDR2: LNHDA and SQIVND (reference sequence). The CDR3 nucleotides read TGTGCCAGTAGTATAACAGGGGGCTCCTACGAGCAGTACTTC. Residues: CASSITGGSYEQYF. The full variable domain, with the rest looked up from reference TRBV19 and TRBJ2-7, is DGGITQSPKYLFRKEGQNVTLSCEQNLNHDAMYWYRQDPGQGLRLIYYSQIVNDFQKGDIAEGYSVSREKKESFPLTVTSAQKNPTAFYLCASSITGGSYEQYFGPGTRLTVT.

CDR3 sequence: CASSRDQATDYGTQYF. The CDR3 DNA is TGTGCCAGCAGCCGCGACCAGGCGACGGACTATGGGACCCAGTACTTC. The rearrangement links TRBV5-5 to TRBJ2-5, with D tentatively TRBD2 (6 bases). The length of the CDR3 is 16 residues. V was clipped by 4 bases and J by 7 bases, with 23 bases between them. In germline, CDR1 is SGHKS, CDR2 YYEKEE (reference sequence).

The chain combines TRBV30 with TRBJ1-2, with D uncertain. Per the germline V gene, CDR1 is GTSNPN and CDR2 is SVGIG (reference sequence). This CDR3 region has 13 residues. Trimming shortened V by 4 bases and J by 3 bases, and 12 bases separated the two germline ends. For the CDR3, the DNA is TGTGCCTGGAAAGATGGCCCCTACTATGGCTACACCTTC. Translation gives CAWKDGPYYGYTF.

The CDR3 loop is CASSQLRTGCWEQYF. CDR3 DNA sequence: TGTGCCAGCAGCCAGCTCAGGACAGGCTGCTGGGAGCAGTACTTC. This sequence joins TRBV3-1 (or the pseudogene TRBV3-2) and TRBJ2-7, with 7 bases fitting TRBD1. This CDR3 has 15 amino acids. J gave up 7 bases and V 3 bases, and 12 bases lay outside the gene matches. The germline CDR1 and CDR2 sequences are LGHDT and YNNKEL (reference sequence).

In this sample, this clone turned up once. The chain employs TRBV28 and TRBJ1-6, with TRBD1 as a possible D gene (6 bases). Germline CDR1 reads MDHEN; CDR2 reads SYDVKM. V gave up 5 bases and J gave up 8 bases, with 16 bases separating them. This CDR3 comprises 15 residues. CDR3 loop: CASSHGTPFDSPLHF. The CDR3 DNA follows: TGTGCCAGCAGTCACGGGACACCGTTTGATTCACCCCTCCACTTT.

The gene calls are TRBV18 and TRBJ1-4; no clear D. The CDR3 length is 16 residues. The V gene lost 3 bases and the J gene lost 2 bases, with 13 bases spanning the gap. Germline CDR1 is KGHSH and CDR2 is LQKENI. CDR3 amino acids: CASSPQTGGTNEKLFF. The DNA for the CDR3 is TGTGCCAGCTCACCCCAGACGGGAGGGACTAATGAAAAACTGTTTTTT.

The V call is TRBV6-5, the J call TRBJ2-5; D uncertain. The CDR3 sequence is 14 residues long. In germline, CDR1 is MNHEY, CDR2 SVGAGI. V lost 7 bases to trimming and J lost 0 bases, with 12 bases between them. The CDR3 sequence is CASKIQNYQETQYF. The CDR3 nucleotides are TGTGCCAGCAAAATACAGAACTACCAAGAGACCCAGTACTTC.

V usage is TRBV10-3 and J usage is TRBJ2-7, with D uncertain. This CDR3 contains 13 residues. In germline, CDR1 is ENHRY, CDR2 SYGVKD. Trimming cost V 4 bases and J 6 bases, with 13 bases left between them. The CDR3 region is CAISGQSRSEQYF. The CDR3 DNA reads TGTGCCATCAGTGGGCAGAGCAGGTCCGAGCAGTACTTC.

V usage is TRBV24-1 and J usage is TRBJ1-5, with a tentative D call TRBD1 (6 bases). The CDR3 has 21 residues. V dropped 2 bases and J dropped 0 bases, with 25 bases sitting between them. Germline V gives CDR1 KGHDR, CDR2 SFDVKD. This CDR3 is CATSDSLIPGQRLDSNQPQHF. CDR3 DNA sequence: TGTGCCACCAGTGATTCACTAATCCCCGGACAGCGACTTGATAGCAATCAGCCCCAGCATTTT.

CDR3 in amino acids: CAGSGLAGAYEQYF. CDR3 sequence (DNA): TGTGCCGGCTCGGGACTAGCTGGGGCCTACGAGCAGTACTTC. This chain links TRBV2 with TRBJ2-7; 9 nucleotides line up with TRBD2. The length of the CDR3 is 14 residues. CDR1 and CDR2 from the germline V gene are SNHLY and FYNNEI. V was clipped by 11 bases and J by 2 bases; unmatched bases: 10.

The rearrangement uses TRBV11-2 and TRBJ2-1, with D possibly matching TRBD2 (6 bases). The CDR3 is 15 amino acids. The germline CDR1 and CDR2 sequences are SGHAT and FQNNGV. V was shortened by 7 bases and J by 8 bases, with 21 bases between the two germline ends. CDR3 residues: CASNPSGSTGDEQFF. DNA for the CDR3: TGTGCCAGCAACCCCTCAGGGTCCACGGGGGATGAGCAGTTCTTC.

The chain carries TRBV28 and TRBJ1-3; D may be TRBD1 (5 bases). V lost 6 bases to trimming and J lost 0 bases, with 12 bases between them. This CDR3 comprises 15 residues. Germline V gives CDR1 MDHEN, CDR2 SYDVKM. CDR3 sequence: CASSPMRGSGNTIYF. CDR3 in DNA: TGTGCCAGCAGCCCGATGAGGGGCTCTGGAAACACCATATATTTT. Filled out from reference TRBV28 and TRBJ1-3, the complete variable domain reads DVKVTQSSRYLVKRTGEKVFLECVQDMDHENMFWYRQDPGLGLRLIYFSYDVKMKEKGDIPEGYSVSREKKERFSLILESASTNQTSMYLCASSPMRGSGNTIYFGEGSWLTVV.

The chain recombines TRBV5-6 with TRBJ2-2; D is undetermined. The ends were cut back, 4 bases at V and 6 bases at J, with 7 bases in the middle. The CDR3 covers 12 residues. CDR1 and CDR2 from the germline V gene are SGHDT and YYEEEE. The CDR3, as DNA: TGTGCCAGCAGCCAGGTAGCCGGGGAGCTGTTTTTT. It encodes CASSQVAGELFF.

This chain joins TRBV6-2 or TRBV6-3 and TRBJ2-3; 11 bases align to TRBD2. The CDR3 runs to 19 residues. Germline V gene data show CDR1 as MNHEY and CDR2 as SVGEGT. The trim removed 2 bases at V and 0 bases at J, leaving 10 bases unmatched. This CDR3 is CASSYDTSGGRTSTDTQYF. The DNA of the CDR3 is TGTGCCAGCAGTTACGATACTAGCGGGGGCCGCACTAGCACAGATACGCAGTATTTT.

The genes are TRBV13 and TRBJ1-2; 9 bases line up with TRBD1. The CDR3 extends over 14 amino acids. V gave up 4 bases and J gave up 2 bases; unmatched junction bases: 2. Germline CDR1 and CDR2: PRHDT and FYEKMQ (reference sequence). CDR3 region: CASSSGQGNYGYTF. CDR3 nucleotides: TGTGCCAGCAGCTCCGGACAGGGGAACTATGGCTACACCTTC.

The chain is built from TRBV2 and TRBJ2-3, with D possibly being TRBD2 (7 bases). Germline assignment: CDR1 SNHLY and CDR2 FYNNEI. The CDR3 covers 18 residues. V lost 6 bases, J lost 6 bases, and 28 bases lay in between. DNA for the CDR3: TGTGCCAGCAGCCCATCACTCCGTCTCGGCGGGGGCCGGGATACGCAGTATTTT. Residues: CASSPSLRLGGGRDTQYF.

This clone is a singleton in its sample. V usage is TRBV2 and J usage is TRBJ2-5; 9 bases agree with TRBD2. Germline V CDR1 and CDR2: SNHLY, FYNNEI. CDR3 length: 15 residues. With 8 bases clipped from V and 2 bases from J, the junction kept 9 bases outside the gene matches. CDR3 region: CASGASGATQETQYF. The CDR3 nucleotides are TGTGCCAGCGGGGCTAGCGGGGCAACTCAAGAGACCCAGTACTTC. The variable domain in full, with the rest retrieved from reference TRBV2 and TRBJ2-5, is EPEVTQTPSHQVTQMGQEVILRCVPISNHLYFYWYRQILGQKVEFLVSFYNNEISEKSEIFDDQFSVERPDGSNFTLKIRSTKLEDSAMYFCASGASGATQETQYFGPGTRLLVL.

Notes on this clone: The identical CDR3 is also encoded by other nucleotide sequences in the sample. The chain recombines TRBV18 with TRBJ1-3; TRBD1 matches at 7 bases. Germline V gives CDR1 KGHSH, CDR2 LQKENI. The CDR3 runs to 14 residues. V was pared by 6 bases and J by 2 bases, with 4 bases of the junction left unmatched. The CDR3 here is CASSPQGAGNTIYF. The CDR3, as DNA: TGTGCCAGCTCTCCCCAGGGGGCTGGAAACACCATATATTTT.

This chain joins TRBV6-2 or TRBV6-3 and TRBJ1-5; D may be TRBD1 (5 bases). This CDR3 region has 14 residues. Germline-derived CDR1 and CDR2 are MNHEY and SVGEGT. V lost 5 bases, J lost 3 bases, and 11 bases lay in between. Written as DNA, the CDR3 is TGTGCCAGCAGTCGCAAGGGGAACAATCAGCCCCAGCATTTT. Protein product: CASSRKGNNQPQHF.

The rearrangement joins TRBV6-2 or TRBV6-3 to TRBJ1-6; D gene uncertain. The CDR3 sequence is 11 residues long. Between the trimmed V and J ends, which lost 5 bases and 11 bases, there was a span of 7 bases. Germline V gene lookup returns CDR1 MNHEY and CDR2 SVGEGT. CDR3 loop: CASSDVAPLHF. The CDR3 region has the DNA TGTGCCAGCAGTGATGTCGCACCCCTCCACTTT.

V usage is TRBV4-1 and J usage is TRBJ1-1, with 9 bases that match TRBD1. J gave up 11 bases and V 1 base, and 11 bases lay outside the gene matches. The CDR3 extends over 15 amino acids. Germline values: CDR1 MGHRA, CDR2 YSYEKL. The CDR3 nucleotides read TGCGCCAGCAGCCAAGGGACCGGGACAGGGATGATCGCTTTCTTT. It encodes CASSQGTGTGMIAFF.

The V and J genes are TRBV6-5 and TRBJ2-5; 7 bases are a match to TRBD1. This CDR3 has 14 amino acids. Unmatched junction bases numbered 7, after V lost 2 bases and J lost 7 bases. Germline assignment: CDR1 MNHEY and CDR2 SVGAGI. In DNA, the CDR3 is TGTGCCAGCAGTTACGACAGGGCCAGGGGGACCCAGTACTTC. Translating gives CASSYDRARGTQYF.

V gene TRBV7-6 combines with J gene TRBJ1-1, with 7 bases identical to TRBD1. Germline lookup yields CDR1 SGHVS and CDR2 FNYEAQ. J was trimmed by 5 bases and V by 5 bases; bases with no gene match: 11. The CDR3 extends over 15 amino acids. CDR3 sequence (DNA): TGTGCCAGCAGCCCTAGACAGGGCCTGGGGACTGAAGCTTTCTTT. Protein: CASSPRQGLGTEAFF.

The V and J genes are TRBV9 and TRBJ1-2; no reliable D call. Germline V lookup: CDR1 SGDLS, CDR2 YYNGEE. CDR3 size: 13 residues. Trimming cost V 4 bases and J 4 bases, with 11 bases left between them. This chain's CDR3 is CASSSDGLYGYTF. The CDR3 DNA follows: TGTGCCAGCAGCTCGGACGGACTCTATGGCTACACCTTC.

J is TRBJ2-5 and V is TRBV2; D possibly corresponds to TRBD2 (5 bases). The CDR3 is made up of 13 amino acids. Trimming took 9 bases from V and 4 from J, leaving 15 bases between them. Germline V lookup: CDR1 SNHLY, CDR2 FYNNEI. The CDR3: CASQNRERETQYF. The DNA for the CDR3 is TGTGCCAGTCAGAACCGGGAAAGAGAGACCCAGTACTTC. Full variable domain (outside the CDR3, taken from reference TRBV2 and TRBJ2-5): EPEVTQTPSHQVTQMGQEVILRCVPISNHLYFYWYRQILGQKVEFLVSFYNNEISEKSEIFDDQFSVERPDGSNFTLKIRSTKLEDSAMYFCASQNRERETQYFGPGTRLLVL.

The chain has TRBV4-3 and TRBJ2-1; 7 bases are shared with TRBD2. The CDR3 is made up of 16 amino acids. Germline lookup yields CDR1 LGHNA and CDR2 YSLEER. Germline trimming cut 3 bases from V and 7 bases from J; bases unmatched to any gene: 12. The CDR3 region has the DNA TGCGCCAGCAGCCACCTCGGGGCGGGGGTCAGGAATGAGCAGTTCTTC. Its protein is CASSHLGAGVRNEQFF.

The rearrangement joins TRBV6-5 to TRBJ2-3; D could derive from TRBD1 or TRBD2 (5 bases each). The CDR3 has 14 residues. Germline V lookup: CDR1 MNHEY, CDR2 SVGAGI. The V gene lost 7 bases and the J gene lost 0 bases, with 11 bases spanning the gap. The CDR3 nucleotides read TGTGCCAGCAAACTGGGGGTCAGCACAGATACGCAGTATTTT. It is translated as CASKLGVSTDTQYF.